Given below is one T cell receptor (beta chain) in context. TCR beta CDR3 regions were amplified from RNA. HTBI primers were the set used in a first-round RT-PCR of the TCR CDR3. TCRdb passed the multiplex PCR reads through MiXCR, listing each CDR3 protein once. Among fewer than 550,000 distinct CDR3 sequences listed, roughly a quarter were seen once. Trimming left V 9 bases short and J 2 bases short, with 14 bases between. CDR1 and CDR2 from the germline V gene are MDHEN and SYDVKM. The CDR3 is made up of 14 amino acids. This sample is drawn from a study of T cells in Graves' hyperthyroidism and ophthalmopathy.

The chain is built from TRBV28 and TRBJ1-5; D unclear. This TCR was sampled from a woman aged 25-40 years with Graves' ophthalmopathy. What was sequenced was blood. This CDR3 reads CASSPPPGNQPQHF. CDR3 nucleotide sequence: TGTGCCAGTAGCCCCCCCCCGGGCAATCAGCCCCAGCATTTT.